Listed below are T cell receptor beta chains from one sample, sequenced in a study of blood T cell repertoires in COVID-19. Using immunoSEQ multiplex PCR, the repertoire was profiled, and TCRdb retains in-frame clones only, with some absent. The table records 160,000 or so clones, approximately 81% of them present only once. The sample comprised PBMCs or T cells enriched from blood (not recorded which). These receptors all come from a woman aged 40 to 49 with acute COVID-19. Each CDR3 is given with its conserved first and last residue. A D gene is named only where the DNA matches it firmly. Size values are once, few and many counts, or a class for expanded clones, and some rows have none.

D gene | clone size | J gene | V gene | CDR3 DNA | CDR3 protein
. | . | TRBJ1-6 | TRBV6-5 | TGTGCCAGCAGCCTCGGGGACACTTATAATTCACCCCTCCACTTT | CASSLGDTYNSPLHF
TRBD2 | . | TRBJ2-5 | TRBV5-8 | TGTGCCAGCAGCTTGCTAGCGGGTACAGGAGAGACCCAGTACTTC | CASSLLAGTGETQYF
. | . | TRBJ2-5 | TRBV5-1 | TGCGCCAGCAGCTTGCTAGAGACCCAGTACTTC | CASSLLETQYF
. | . | TRBJ2-1 | TRBV7-6 | TGTGCCAGCAGCACGGGACTGTGGAATGAGCAGTTCTTC | CASSTGLWNEQFF
. | . | TRBJ1-2 | TRBV9 | TGTGCCAGCAGTCAAACCCCGACAGGAATATATGGCTACACCTTC | CASSQTPTGIYGYTF
TRBD2 | . | TRBJ2-5 | TRBV7-9 | TGTGCCAGCAGCTACCTGTGGAGCGGGAAAGAGACCCAGTACTTC | CASSYLWSGKETQYF
. | few | TRBJ1-2 | TRBV28 | TGTGCCAGCAGTTTAAACTACTATGGCTACACCTTC | CASSLNYYGYTF
. | . | TRBJ1-1 | TRBV2 | TGTGCCAGCACCCCCCCGGGGTATCGGGATAGCACTGAAGCTTTCTTT | CASTPPGYRDSTEAFF
. | . | TRBJ1-3 | TRBV14 | TGTGCCAGCAGCCAAGATTCGTCCTTAATGGCCGGAAACACCATATATTTT | CASSQDSSLMAGNTIYF
. | once | TRBJ2-7 | TRBV12-1 | TGTGCCAGCAGCTTTCAGGCTGCAGCCCCCTCCTACGAGCAGTACTTC | CASSFQAAAPSYEQYF
TRBD1 | . | TRBJ1-3 | TRBV9 | TGTGCCAGCAGCGGTATTCCGGGACAGGGGGGAAACACCATATATTTT | CASSGIPGQGGNTIYF
. | few | TRBJ1-2 | TRBV28 | TGTGCCAGCAGTTTAAACAGCCCACGATATGGCTACACCTTC | CASSLNSPRYGYTF
. | . | TRBJ2-3 | TRBV10-3 | TGTGCCATCAGTGAGACGACCACTAGGAGTTCTAGCACAGATACGCAGTATTTT | CAISETTTRSSSTDTQYF
TRBD1 | . | TRBJ1-1 | TRBV28 | TGTGCCAGCAGTGAAACAGGGGGCAACACTGAAGCTTTCTTT | CASSETGGNTEAFF